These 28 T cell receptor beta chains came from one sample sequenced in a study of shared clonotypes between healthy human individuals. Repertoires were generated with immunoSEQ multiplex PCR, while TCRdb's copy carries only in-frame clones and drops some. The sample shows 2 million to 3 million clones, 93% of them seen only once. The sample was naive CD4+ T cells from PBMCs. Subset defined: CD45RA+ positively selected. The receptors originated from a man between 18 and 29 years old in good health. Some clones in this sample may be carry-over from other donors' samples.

CDR3 amino acids: CASSRSTGVGNQPQHF. The CDR3 DNA reads TGTGCCAGCAGCCGCTCGACAGGGGTGGGCAATCAGCCCCAGCATTTT. The chain couples TRBV7-9 to TRBJ1-5; 8 bases are shared with TRBD1. The V gene's germline CDR1 is SEHNR and CDR2 FQNEAQ (reference sequence). Trimming cost V 5 bases and J 2 bases; bases outside gene matches: 8. There are 16 residues in the CDR3.

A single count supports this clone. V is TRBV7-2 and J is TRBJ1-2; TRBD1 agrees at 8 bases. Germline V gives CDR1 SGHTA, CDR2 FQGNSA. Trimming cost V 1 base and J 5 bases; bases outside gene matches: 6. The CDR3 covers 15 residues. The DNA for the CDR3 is TGTGCCAGCAGCTTAGAACAGGGGGGTATATATGGCTACACCTTC. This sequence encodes CASSLEQGGIYGYTF. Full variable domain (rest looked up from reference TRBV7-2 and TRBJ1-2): GAGVSQSPSNKVTEKGKDVELRCDPISGHTALYWYRQSLGQGLEFLIYFQGNSAPDKSGLPSDRFSAERTGGSVSTLTIQRTQQEDSAVYLCASSLEQGGIYGYTFGSGTRLTVV.

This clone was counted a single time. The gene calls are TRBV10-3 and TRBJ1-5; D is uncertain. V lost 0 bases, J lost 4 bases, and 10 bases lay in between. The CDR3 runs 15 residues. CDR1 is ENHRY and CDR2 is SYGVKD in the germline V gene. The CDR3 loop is CAISESVVGNQPQHF. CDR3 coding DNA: TGTGCCATCAGTGAGTCCGTGGTGGGGAATCAGCCCCAGCATTTT.

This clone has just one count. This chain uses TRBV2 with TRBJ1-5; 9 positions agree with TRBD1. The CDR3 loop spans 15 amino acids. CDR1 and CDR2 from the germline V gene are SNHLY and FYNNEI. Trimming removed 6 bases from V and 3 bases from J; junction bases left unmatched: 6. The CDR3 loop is CASRLDRGYNQPQHF. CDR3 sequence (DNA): TGTGCCAGCAGATTGGACAGGGGATACAATCAGCCCCAGCATTTT.

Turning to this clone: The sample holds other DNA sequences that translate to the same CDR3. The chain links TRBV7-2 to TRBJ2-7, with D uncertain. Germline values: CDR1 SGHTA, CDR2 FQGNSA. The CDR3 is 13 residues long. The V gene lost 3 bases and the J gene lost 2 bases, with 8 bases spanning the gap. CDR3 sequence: CASSLAGPYEQYF. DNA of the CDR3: TGTGCCAGCAGCTTGGCTGGACCCTACGAGCAGTACTTC.

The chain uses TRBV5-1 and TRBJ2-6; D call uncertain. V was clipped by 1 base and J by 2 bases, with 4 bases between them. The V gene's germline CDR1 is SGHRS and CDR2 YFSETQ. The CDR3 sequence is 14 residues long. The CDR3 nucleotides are TGCGCCAGCAGCTTGTCACCTGGGGCCAACGTCCTGACTTTC. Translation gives CASSLSPGANVLTF.

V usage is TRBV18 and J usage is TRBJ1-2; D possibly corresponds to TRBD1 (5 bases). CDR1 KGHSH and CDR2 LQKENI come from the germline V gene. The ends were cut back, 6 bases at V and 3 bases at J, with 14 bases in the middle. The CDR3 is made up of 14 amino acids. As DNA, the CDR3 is TGTGCCAGCTCCCACACATGGGGGGACTATGGCTACACCTTC. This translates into CASSHTWGDYGYTF.

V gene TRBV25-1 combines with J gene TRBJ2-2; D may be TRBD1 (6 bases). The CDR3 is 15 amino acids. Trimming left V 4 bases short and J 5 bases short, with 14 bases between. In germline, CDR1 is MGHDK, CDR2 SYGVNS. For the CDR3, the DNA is TGTGCCAGCAGTGGGACAGATAAGGGGACCGGGGAGCTGTTTTTT. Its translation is CASSGTDKGTGELFF.

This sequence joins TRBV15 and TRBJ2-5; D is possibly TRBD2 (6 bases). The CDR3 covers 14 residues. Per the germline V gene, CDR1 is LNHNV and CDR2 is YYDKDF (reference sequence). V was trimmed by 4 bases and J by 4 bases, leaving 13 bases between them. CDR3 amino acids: CATSMGGGGETQYF. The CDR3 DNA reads TGTGCCACCAGCATGGGGGGAGGAGGAGAGACCCAGTACTTC.

The CDR3 DNA is TGTGCCACCAGGGCCTACAATGAGCAGTTCTTC. Its translation is CATRAYNEQFF. The genes are TRBV15 and TRBJ2-1; D not certain. V was shortened by 6 bases and J by 2 bases, with 2 bases between the two germline ends. The CDR3 sequence is 11 residues long. Germline loops: CDR1 LNHNV, CDR2 YYDKDF (reference sequence).

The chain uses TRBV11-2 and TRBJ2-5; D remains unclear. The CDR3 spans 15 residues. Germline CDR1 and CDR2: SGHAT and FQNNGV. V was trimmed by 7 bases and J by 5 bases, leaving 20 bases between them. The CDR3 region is CASTPIGETMETQYF. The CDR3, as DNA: TGTGCCAGCACCCCCATAGGAGAGACAATGGAGACCCAGTACTTC.

CDR3 sequence reads: CASSVGGTSVNYEQYF. The DNA of the CDR3 is TGTGCCAGCAGCGTAGGGGGGACTAGCGTCAACTACGAGCAGTACTTC. The rearrangement joins TRBV9 to TRBJ2-7, with 10 bases matching TRBD2. The germline CDR1 and CDR2 sequences are SGDLS and YYNGEE. CDR3 length equals 16 residues. V lost 0 bases, J lost 3 bases, and 6 bases stayed unmatched.

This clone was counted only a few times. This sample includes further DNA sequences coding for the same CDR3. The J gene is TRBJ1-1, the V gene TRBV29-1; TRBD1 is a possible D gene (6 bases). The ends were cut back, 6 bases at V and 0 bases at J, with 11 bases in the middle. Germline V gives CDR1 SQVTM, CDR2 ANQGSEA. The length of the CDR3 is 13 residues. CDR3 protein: CSVGGQMNTEAFF. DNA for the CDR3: TGCAGCGTGGGGGGACAAATGAACACTGAAGCTTTCTTT.

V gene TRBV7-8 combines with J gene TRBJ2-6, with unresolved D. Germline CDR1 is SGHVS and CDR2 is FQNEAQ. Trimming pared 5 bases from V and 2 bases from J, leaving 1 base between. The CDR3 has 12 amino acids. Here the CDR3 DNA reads TGTGCCAGCAGCGCTGGGGCCAACGTCCTGACTTTC. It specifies CASSAGANVLTF.

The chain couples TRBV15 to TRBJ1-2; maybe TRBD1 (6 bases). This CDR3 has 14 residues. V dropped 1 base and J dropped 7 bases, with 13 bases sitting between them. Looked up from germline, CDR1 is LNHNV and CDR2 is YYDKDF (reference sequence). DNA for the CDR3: TGTGCCACCAGCAGAGGGCCGGGGGCTCTTGGCTACACCTTC. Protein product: CATSRGPGALGYTF.

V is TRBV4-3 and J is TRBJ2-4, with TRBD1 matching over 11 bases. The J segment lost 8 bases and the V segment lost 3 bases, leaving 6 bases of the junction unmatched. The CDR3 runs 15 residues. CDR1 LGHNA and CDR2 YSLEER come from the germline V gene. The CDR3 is CASSHRTGGLDIQYF. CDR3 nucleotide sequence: TGCGCCAGCAGCCACAGGACAGGGGGCCTGGACATTCAGTACTTC.

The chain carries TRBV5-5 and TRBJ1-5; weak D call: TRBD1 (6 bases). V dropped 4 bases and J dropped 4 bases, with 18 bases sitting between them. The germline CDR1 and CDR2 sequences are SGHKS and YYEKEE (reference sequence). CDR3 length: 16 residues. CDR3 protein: CASSPGAPLQNQPQHF. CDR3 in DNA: TGTGCCAGCAGCCCAGGGGCTCCCCTCCAAAATCAGCCCCAGCATTTT.

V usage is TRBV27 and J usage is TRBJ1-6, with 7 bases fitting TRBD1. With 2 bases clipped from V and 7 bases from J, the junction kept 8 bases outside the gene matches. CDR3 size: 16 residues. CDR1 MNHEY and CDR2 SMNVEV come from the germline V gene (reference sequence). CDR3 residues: CASSLTLGTANSPLHF. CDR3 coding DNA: TGTGCCAGCAGTTTAACGCTAGGGACAGCCAATTCACCCCTCCACTTT.

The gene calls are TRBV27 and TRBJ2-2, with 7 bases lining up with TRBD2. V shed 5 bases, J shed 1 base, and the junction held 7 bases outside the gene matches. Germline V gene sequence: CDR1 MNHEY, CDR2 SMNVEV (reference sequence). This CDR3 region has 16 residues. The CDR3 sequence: CASSTYQRENTGELFF. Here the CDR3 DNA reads TGTGCCAGCAGTACCTACCAGCGGGAGAACACCGGGGAGCTGTTTTTT.

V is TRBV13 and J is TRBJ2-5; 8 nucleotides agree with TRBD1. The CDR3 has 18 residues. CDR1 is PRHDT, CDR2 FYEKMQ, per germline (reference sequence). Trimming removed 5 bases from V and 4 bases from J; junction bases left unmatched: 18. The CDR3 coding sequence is TGTGCCAGCAGCCTCACATTCCCTCAGGGGGCGCGGGGAGAGACCCAGTACTTC. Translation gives CASSLTFPQGARGETQYF.

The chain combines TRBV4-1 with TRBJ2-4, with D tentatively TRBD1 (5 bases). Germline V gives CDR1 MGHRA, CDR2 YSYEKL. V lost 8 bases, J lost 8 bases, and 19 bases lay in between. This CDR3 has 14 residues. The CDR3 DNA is TGCGCCAGCTCCGATACCACCTTAGGGGACATTCAGTACTTC. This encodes CASSDTTLGDIQYF.

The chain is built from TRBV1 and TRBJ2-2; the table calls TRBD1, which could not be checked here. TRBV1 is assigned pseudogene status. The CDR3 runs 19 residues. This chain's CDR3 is CTSSQGRRRDRERGGELFF. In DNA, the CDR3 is TGCACCAGCAGCCAAGGCCGACGCCGGGACAGGGAGAGGGGCGGGGAGCTGTTTTTT.

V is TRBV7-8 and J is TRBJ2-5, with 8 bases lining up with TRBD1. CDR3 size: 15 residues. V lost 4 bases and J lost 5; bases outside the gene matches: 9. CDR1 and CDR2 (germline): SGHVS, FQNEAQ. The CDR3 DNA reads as TGTGCCAGCAGCTACACTAGGACAGGGAAGGAGACCCAGTACTTC. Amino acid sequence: CASSYTRTGKETQYF.

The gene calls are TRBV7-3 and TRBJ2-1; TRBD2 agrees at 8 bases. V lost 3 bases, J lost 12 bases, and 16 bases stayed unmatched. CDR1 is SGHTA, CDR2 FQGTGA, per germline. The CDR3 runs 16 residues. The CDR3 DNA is TGTGCCAGCAGCTTCTCTGCTAGCGGGTTGGGGTTTGGGCAGTTCTTC. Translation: CASSFSASGLGFGQFF. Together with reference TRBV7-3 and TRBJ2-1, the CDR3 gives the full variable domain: GAGVSQTPSNKVTEKGKYVELRCDPISGHTALYWYRQSLGQGPEFLIYFQGTGAADDSGLPNDRFFAVRPEGSVSTLKIQRTERGDSAVYLCASSFSASGLGFGQFFGPGTRLTVL.

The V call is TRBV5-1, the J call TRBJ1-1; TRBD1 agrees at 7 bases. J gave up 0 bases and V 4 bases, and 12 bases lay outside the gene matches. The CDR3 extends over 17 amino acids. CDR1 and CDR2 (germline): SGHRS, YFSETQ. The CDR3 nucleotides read TGCGCCAGCAGCGTAACCGGGACAGTAAGCATGAACACTGAAGCTTTCTTT. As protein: CASSVTGTVSMNTEAFF.

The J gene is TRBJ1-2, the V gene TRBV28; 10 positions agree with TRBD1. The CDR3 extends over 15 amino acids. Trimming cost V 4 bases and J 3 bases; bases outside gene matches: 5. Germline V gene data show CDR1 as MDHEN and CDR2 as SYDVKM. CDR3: CASSSPTGGYYGYTF. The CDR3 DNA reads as TGTGCCAGCAGTTCCCCGACAGGGGGCTACTATGGCTACACCTTC.

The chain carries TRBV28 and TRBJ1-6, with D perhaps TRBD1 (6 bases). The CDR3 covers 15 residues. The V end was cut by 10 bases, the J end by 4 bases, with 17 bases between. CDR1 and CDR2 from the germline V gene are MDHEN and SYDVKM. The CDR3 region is CATTSGARYNSPLHF. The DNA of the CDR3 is TGTGCCACCACGTCGGGGGCTCGGTATAATTCACCCCTCCACTTT. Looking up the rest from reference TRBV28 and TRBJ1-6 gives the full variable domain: DVKVTQSSRYLVKRTGEKVFLECVQDMDHENMFWYRQDPGLGLRLIYFSYDVKMKEKGDIPEGYSVSREKKERFSLILESASTNQTSMYLCATTSGARYNSPLHFGNGTRLTVT.

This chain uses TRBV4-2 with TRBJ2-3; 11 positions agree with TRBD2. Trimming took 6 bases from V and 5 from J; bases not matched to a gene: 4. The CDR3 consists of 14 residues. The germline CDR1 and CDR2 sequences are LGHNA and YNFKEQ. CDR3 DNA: TGTGCCAGCAGACTAGCGGGAGAAGTAGATACGCAGTATTTT. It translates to CASRLAGEVDTQYF.